This T cell receptor (beta chain) was recorded in a study of early T cells in non-severe SARS-CoV-2 infection. Across the whole study: The sequenced material was bulk RNA from unsorted whole blood, and its chains were unpaired. Whole-study findings and limits: There was a bias toward anti-spike CD8 responses in VDJdb matching, which missed private and CD4 specificities.

Unique molecular identifiers were attached to individual cDNA molecules. TCRdb reprocessed the 5' RACE reads via MiXCR and lists one record per CDR3 protein. The data show approximately 45,000 distinct CDR3 sequences, roughly 10% seen once. This clonotype was picked up many times. The antigen is not known. Trimming pared 2 bases from V and 2 bases from J, leaving 12 bases between. Germline lookup yields CDR1 SGHTA and CDR2 FQGNSA. CDR3 size: 15 residues. The sequence was collected from an adult who was a healthcare worker with PCR-confirmed SARS-CoV-2 infection or an uninfected control (not recorded which). The chain has TRBV7-2 and TRBJ1-2; a weak D match, TRBD1 (5 bases). The sample comprised whole blood. CDR3 sequence: CASSLMGPPNYGYTF. The CDR3 bases are TGTGCCAGCAGCTTAATGGGACCCCCAAACTATGGCTACACCTTC. Drawing the rest from reference TRBV7-2 and TRBJ1-2, the complete variable domain is GAGVSQSPSNKVTEKGKDVELRCDPISGHTALYWYRQSLGQGLEFLIYFQGNSAPDKSGLPSDRFSAERTGGSVSTLTIQRTQQEDSAVYLCASSLMGPPNYGYTFGSGTRLTVV.